The rows below give T cell receptor beta chains drawn from one sample of a study of beta chain features in type 1 diabetes. Clones were sequenced by immunoSEQ multiplex PCR, and TCRdb holds only the in-frame ones, with some missing. The sample carries a few hundred thousand clones, 9.6% recorded once. Material: central memory CD4+ T cells from blood. Every receptor here comes from a man aged 30-40 years with type 1 diabetes. The CDR3 runs from the conserved cysteine through the conserved F or W. A D gene is named only where the DNA matches it firmly. Clone size is stated in some rows and not others, as once, few, many or a class when expanded.

D gene	clone size	V gene	J gene	CDR3 DNA	CDR3 protein
-	-	TRBV5-5	TRBJ2-7	TGTGCCAGCAGCTTTTCCGGACAGAACTACGAGCAGTACTTC	CASSFSGQNYEQYF
-	-	TRBV10-1	TRBJ1-1	TGCGCCAGCCGGCGGAGGGTGCCGGCCACTGAAGCTTTCTTT	CASRRRVPATEAFF
TRBD1	few	TRBV5-6	TRBJ1-2	TGTGCCAGCAGCTTGGCCGGGACAGGGGAAATCTATGGCTACACCTTC	CASSLAGTGEIYGYTF
-	few	TRBV5-1	TRBJ2-5	TGCGCCAGCAGCTTGCGGCCCCAAGAGACCCAGTACTTC	CASSLRPQETQYF
TRBD1	few	TRBV6-1	TRBJ1-1	TGTGCCAGCAGCAACCTAGAAGGGGGCTGGACTGAAGCTTTCTTT	CASSNLEGGWTEAFF
TRBD1	few	TRBV11-3	TRBJ1-4	TGTGCCAGCAGCTTAGTTAGGGGACAGGCCGGAAAACTGTTTTTT	CASSLVRGQAGKLFF
-	few	TRBV28	TRBJ2-2	TGTGCCAGCGGTTGGCAGGGGGGGACCGGGGAGCTGTTTTTT	CASGWQGGTGELFF
-	few	TRBV20-1	TRBJ1-5	TGCAGTGCTACGTCCCAGGGGACCCAGCATTTT	CSATSQGTQHF
-	few	TRBV29-1	TRBJ2-1	TGCAGCGTTGAGGGGGAAAGGAGCTCCTACAATGAGCAGTTCTTC	CSVEGERSSYNEQFF
TRBD1	few	TRBV18	TRBJ1-2	TGTGCCAGCTCACCATATACGACAGGGGTAGAAGGCTACACCTTC	CASSPYTTGVEGYTF
TRBD2	few	TRBV14	TRBJ2-7	TGTGCCAGCAGCTCGTTACTAGCGGGAGGGGGCTCCTACGAGCAGTACTTC	CASSSLLAGGGSYEQYF
-	many	TRBV10-2	TRBJ1-1	TGCGCCAGCAGTCGAGCGAACACTGAAGCTTTCTTT	CASSRANTEAFF
-	-	TRBV6-5	TRBJ2-3	TGTGCCAGCAGGACAGGAAGGAGCACAGATACGCAGTATTTT	CASRTGRSTDTQYF
-	few	TRBV10-3	TRBJ1-1	TGTGCCAGCAGTGAACAAGTATTGGATGAAGCTTTCTTT	CASSEQVLDEAFF
TRBD2	many	TRBV28	TRBJ2-1	TGTGCCAGCAGTTTCGTGGCTAGCGGGGCGAATGAGCAGTTCTTC	CASSFVASGANEQFF
-	-	TRBV28	TRBJ2-1	TGTGCCAGCAAGAGGGAGAGCTCCTACAATGAGCAGTTCTTC	CASKRESSYNEQFF
-	many	TRBV21-1	TRBJ2-7	TGTGCCGGAGACTATCAGCGGGAAGTCAACTACGAGCAGTACTTC	CAGDYQREVNYEQYF
-	few	TRBV7-9	TRBJ2-7	TGTGCCAGCAGCCGTCACTACTACGAGCAGTACTTC	CASSRHYYEQYF
-	-	TRBV10-3	TRBJ1-1	TGTGCCAGCAGTTACGGGGGTGGGACCACTGAAGCTTTCTTT	CASSYGGGTTEAFF
-	-	TRBV4-1	TRBJ2-5	TGTGCCAGCAGCCTCCCTGGTACGGGCGAGACCCAGTACTTC	CASSLPGTGETQYF
-	-	TRBV19	TRBJ2-7	TGTGCCAGTAGTCCCCTCGGGCCCCAAAGGAACGAGCAGTACTTC	CASSPLGPQRNEQYF
-	-	TRBV2	TRBJ2-5	TGTGCCAGTGTAAAGGGTACAGTCCAAGAGACCCAGTACTTC	CASVKGTVQETQYF
-	few	TRBV5-1	TRBJ1-2	TGCGCCAGCAGCTTGGGAGGGGTTGGCTACACCTTC	CASSLGGVGYTF
-	-	TRBV27	TRBJ1-1	TGTGCCAGCAGTTACACAGGATACAACACTGAAGCTTTCTTT	CASSYTGYNTEAFF
TRBD2	many	TRBV19	TRBJ2-7	TGTGCCAGTAGCCTCAAGTTAGTGCGGGAGTTCTCCTACGAGCAGTACTTC	CASSLKLVREFSYEQYF
-	few	TRBV7-2	TRBJ1-2	TGTGCCAGCAGCTTTGAACGGGGCTATGGCTACACCTTC	CASSFERGYGYTF
TRBD1	-	TRBV11-3	TRBJ2-3	TGTGCCAGCCGGGACCTGAAGGGGGCCGTGGATACGCAGTATTTT	CASRDLKGAVDTQYF
TRBD2	few	TRBV7-9	TRBJ2-7	TGTGCCAGCAGCCACAGCGGGAGGTTAAACTACGAGCAGTACTTC	CASSHSGRLNYEQYF
TRBD2	few	TRBV7-9	TRBJ2-3	TGTGCCAGCAGCTTAAGTTTAGCGGGAGTCCCAGATACGCAGTATTTT	CASSLSLAGVPDTQYF
-	-	TRBV5-8	TRBJ2-5	TGTGCCAGCAGCTTGGGGCGGACAGCCACCCAAGAGACCCAGTACTTC	CASSLGRTATQETQYF
-	-	TRBV5-1	TRBJ2-3	TGCGCCAGCAGCTTGGCCCCCGGGGGCACAGATACGCAGTATTTT	CASSLAPGGTDTQYF
-	few	TRBV28	TRBJ1-2	TGTGCCAGCAGTTTCCTGGATCCCTATGGCTACACCTTC	CASSFLDPYGYTF
TRBD2	-	TRBV28	TRBJ2-2	TGTGCCAGCAGGTCACTAGCGGGAGTGTTATCCGGGGAGCTGTTTTTT	CASRSLAGVLSGELFF
TRBD2	-	TRBV11-1	TRBJ2-2	TGTGCCAGCAGCTTAGCGTCCGTTTCTAGCGGGAGAACCGGGGAGCTGTTTTTT	CASSLASVSSGRTGELFF
-	-	TRBV7-9	TRBJ2-3	TGTGCCAGCAGCTTTTTGGGCGGGAAGACCACAGATACGCAGTATTTT	CASSFLGGKTTDTQYF
-	-	TRBV19	TRBJ1-2	TGTGCCAGTAGTCCCCGAGTGGGGAATGGCTACACCTTC	CASSPRVGNGYTF
-	-	TRBV28	TRBJ2-7	TGTGCCAGCTCCCGGGGTTCCTACGAGCAGTACTTC	CASSRGSYEQYF
-	many	TRBV5-1	TRBJ2-4	TGCGCCAGCAGCTTGGACAGTTCCGGGATGGACATTCAGTACTTC	CASSLDSSGMDIQYF
-	-	TRBV15	TRBJ2-1	TGTGCCACCAGCAGAGATGAGGGTGGTGAGCAGTTCTTC	CATSRDEGGEQFF
TRBD1	many	TRBV7-2	TRBJ1-1	TGTGCCAGCAGCCGTACAGGGGGCGGAGGTGAAGCTTTCTTT	CASSRTGGGGEAFF
-	few	TRBV7-2	TRBJ2-7	TGTGCCAGCAGCTTAGCTGCGGGTTCCTTCTACGAGCAGTACTTC	CASSLAAGSFYEQYF
-	few	TRBV28	TRBJ1-5	TGTGCCAGCAGTCCTACCTTCGCGCTCGGAGATCAGCCCCAGCATTTT	CASSPTFALGDQPQHF
TRBD1	-	TRBV5-6	TRBJ1-2	TGTGCCAGCAGCTTGGTTCAGGGGGGCCAAGAAAAATATGGCTACACCTTC	CASSLVQGGQEKYGYTF
TRBD2	few	TRBV5-1	TRBJ2-7	TGCGCCAGCAGCTTACAAGCGGGAGGCCTGCCGTACGAGCAGTACTTC	CASSLQAGGLPYEQYF
TRBD1	few	TRBV2	TRBJ1-5	TGTGCCAGCAAAAGGGACAGGGTTGTTGGGCAGCCCCAGCATTTT	CASKRDRVVGQPQHF
TRBD2	-	TRBV7-3	TRBJ2-1	TGTGCCAGCAGCACCGGGACTAGCGGGACTGAGCAGTTCTTC	CASSTGTSGTEQFF
-	few	TRBV11-2	TRBJ2-2	TGTGCCAGCAGCTTTAATCGGGACACCGGGGAGCTGTTTTTT	CASSFNRDTGELFF
-	-	TRBV5-5	TRBJ2-3	TGTGCCAGCAGCTTCCAGGCGAGCTCAGATACGCAGTATTTT	CASSFQASSDTQYF
-	-	TRBV5-1	TRBJ2-2	TGCGCCAGCAGCTTGAGGTTGGCAGCGAACACCGGGGAGCTGTTTTTT	CASSLRLAANTGELFF
-	few	TRBV11-3	TRBJ2-1	TGTGCCAGCAGCCGGAGTACGGGAGCTCTCTACAATGAGCAGTTCTTC	CASSRSTGALYNEQFF
-	-	TRBV11-2	TRBJ2-7	TGTGCCAGCACCTCGAGGAGCAGCGCCTACGAGCAGTACTTC	CASTSRSSAYEQYF
-	-	TRBV5-5	TRBJ2-5	TGTGCCAGCAGCCCGTCCCCCGGGACGCAAGAGACCCAGTACTTC	CASSPSPGTQETQYF
-	many	TRBV27	TRBJ2-5	TGTGCCAGCAGTTTCTGGGGTACCCAAGAGACCCAGTACTTC	CASSFWGTQETQYF
TRBD2	few	TRBV5-1	TRBJ2-7	TGCGCCAGCAGCTTGGTGCTAGCGGGAGAAAGGGAGCAGTACTTC	CASSLVLAGEREQYF
TRBD2	-	TRBV29-1	TRBJ2-7	TGCAGCGTCCAGGGACTAGCGGGAGTTAATCAAGGTGGGCAGTACTTC	CSVQGLAGVNQGGQYF
TRBD2	-	TRBV28	TRBJ2-7	TGTGCCAGCGTAGCGGGGTACGAGCAGTACTTC	CASVAGYEQYF
-	many	TRBV28	TRBJ2-2	TGTGCCAGCAGTTTTTCCAGGAACACCGGGGAGCTGTTTTTT	CASSFSRNTGELFF
TRBD1	many	TRBV28	TRBJ2-2	TGTGCCAGCAGCCCCCGGCCGGGACAGGACACCGGGGAGCTGTTTTTT	CASSPRPGQDTGELFF
-	-	TRBV7-2	TRBJ1-1	TGTGCCAGCAGGACGTCCGGTGATGGCGAAGCTTTCTTT	CASRTSGDGEAFF